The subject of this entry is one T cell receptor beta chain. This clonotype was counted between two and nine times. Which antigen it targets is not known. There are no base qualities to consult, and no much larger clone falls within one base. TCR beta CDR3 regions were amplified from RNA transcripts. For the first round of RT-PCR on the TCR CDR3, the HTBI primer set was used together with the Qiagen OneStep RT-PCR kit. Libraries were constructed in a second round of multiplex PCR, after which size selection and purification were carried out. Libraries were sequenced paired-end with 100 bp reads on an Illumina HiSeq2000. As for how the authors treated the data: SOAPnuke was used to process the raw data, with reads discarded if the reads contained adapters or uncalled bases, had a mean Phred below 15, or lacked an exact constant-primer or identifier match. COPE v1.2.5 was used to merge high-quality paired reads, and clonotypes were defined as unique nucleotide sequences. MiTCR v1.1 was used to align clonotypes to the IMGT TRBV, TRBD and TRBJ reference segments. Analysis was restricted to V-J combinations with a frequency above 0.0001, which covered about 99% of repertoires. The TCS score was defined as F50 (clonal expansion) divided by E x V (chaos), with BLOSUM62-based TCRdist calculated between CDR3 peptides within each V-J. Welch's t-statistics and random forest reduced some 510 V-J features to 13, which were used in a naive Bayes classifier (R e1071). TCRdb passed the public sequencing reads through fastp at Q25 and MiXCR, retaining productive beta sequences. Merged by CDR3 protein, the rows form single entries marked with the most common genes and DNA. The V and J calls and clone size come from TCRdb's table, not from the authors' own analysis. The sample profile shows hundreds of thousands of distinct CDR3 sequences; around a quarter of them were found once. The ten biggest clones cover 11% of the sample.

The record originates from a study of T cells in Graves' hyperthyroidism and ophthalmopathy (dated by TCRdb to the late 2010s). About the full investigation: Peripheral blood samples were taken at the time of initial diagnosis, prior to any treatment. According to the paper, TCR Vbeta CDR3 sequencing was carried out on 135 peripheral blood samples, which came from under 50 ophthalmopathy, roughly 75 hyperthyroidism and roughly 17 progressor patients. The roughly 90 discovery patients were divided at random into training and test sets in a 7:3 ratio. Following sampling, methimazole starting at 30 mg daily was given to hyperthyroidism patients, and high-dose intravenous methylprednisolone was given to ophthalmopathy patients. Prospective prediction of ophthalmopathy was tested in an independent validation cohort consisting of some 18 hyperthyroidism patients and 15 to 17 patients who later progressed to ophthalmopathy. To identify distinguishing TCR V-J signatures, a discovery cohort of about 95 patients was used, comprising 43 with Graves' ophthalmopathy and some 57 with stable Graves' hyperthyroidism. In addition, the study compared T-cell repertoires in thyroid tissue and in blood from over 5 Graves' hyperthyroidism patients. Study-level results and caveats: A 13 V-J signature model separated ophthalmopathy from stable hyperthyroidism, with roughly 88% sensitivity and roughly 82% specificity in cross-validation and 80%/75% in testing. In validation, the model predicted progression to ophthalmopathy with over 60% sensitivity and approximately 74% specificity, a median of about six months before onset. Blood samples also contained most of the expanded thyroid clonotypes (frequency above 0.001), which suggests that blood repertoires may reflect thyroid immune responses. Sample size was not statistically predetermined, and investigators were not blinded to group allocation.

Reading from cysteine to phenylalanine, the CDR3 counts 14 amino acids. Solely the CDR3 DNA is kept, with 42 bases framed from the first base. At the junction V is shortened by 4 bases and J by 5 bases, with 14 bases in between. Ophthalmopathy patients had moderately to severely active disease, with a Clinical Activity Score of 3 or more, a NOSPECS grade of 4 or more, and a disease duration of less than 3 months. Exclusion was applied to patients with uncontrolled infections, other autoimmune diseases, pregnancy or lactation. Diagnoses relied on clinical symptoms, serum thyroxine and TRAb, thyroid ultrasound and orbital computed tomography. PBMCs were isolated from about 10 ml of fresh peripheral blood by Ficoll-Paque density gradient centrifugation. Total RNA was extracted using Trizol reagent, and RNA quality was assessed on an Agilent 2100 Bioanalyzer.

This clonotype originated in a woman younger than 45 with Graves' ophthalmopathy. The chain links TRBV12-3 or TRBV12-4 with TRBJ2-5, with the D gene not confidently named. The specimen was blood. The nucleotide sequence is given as TGTGCCAGCAGTTACGACCGAAATGCGGAGACCCAGTACTTC. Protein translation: CASSYDRNAETQYF.